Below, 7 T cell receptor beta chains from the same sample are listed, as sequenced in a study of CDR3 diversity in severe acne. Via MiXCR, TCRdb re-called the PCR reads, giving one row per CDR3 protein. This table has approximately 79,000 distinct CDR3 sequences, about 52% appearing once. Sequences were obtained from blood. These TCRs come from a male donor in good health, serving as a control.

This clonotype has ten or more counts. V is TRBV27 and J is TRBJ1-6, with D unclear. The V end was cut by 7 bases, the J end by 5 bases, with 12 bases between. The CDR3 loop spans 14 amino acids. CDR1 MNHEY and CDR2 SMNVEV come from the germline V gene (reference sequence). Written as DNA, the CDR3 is TGTGCCAGCATGCTGTCAAGCCATAATTCACCCCTCCACTTT. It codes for CASMLSSHNSPLHF.

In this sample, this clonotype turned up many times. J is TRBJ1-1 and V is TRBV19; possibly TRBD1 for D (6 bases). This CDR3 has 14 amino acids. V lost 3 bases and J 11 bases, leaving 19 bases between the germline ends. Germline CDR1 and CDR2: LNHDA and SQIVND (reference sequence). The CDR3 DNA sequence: TGTGCCAGTAGTATTCCCCATGGGGGGCAAAGGGCTTTCTTT. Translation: CASSIPHGGQRAFF.

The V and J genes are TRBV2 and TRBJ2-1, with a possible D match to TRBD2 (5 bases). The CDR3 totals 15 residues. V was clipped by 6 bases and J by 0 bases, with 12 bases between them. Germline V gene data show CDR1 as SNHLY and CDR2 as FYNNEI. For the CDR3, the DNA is TGTGCCAGCAGGGACGGCACTAGCTCCTACAATGAGCAGTTCTTC. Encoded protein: CASRDGTSSYNEQFF.

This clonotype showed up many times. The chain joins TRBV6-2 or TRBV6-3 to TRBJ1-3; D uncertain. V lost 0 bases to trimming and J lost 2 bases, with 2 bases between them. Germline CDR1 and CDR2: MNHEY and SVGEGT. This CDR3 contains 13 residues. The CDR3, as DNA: TGTGCCAGCAGTTACTCTACTGGAAACACCATATATTTT. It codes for CASSYSTGNTIYF.

CDR3 nucleotides: TGTGCCAGCAGTTACTCGCCGACAGTGACCTACGAGCAGTACTTC. Translating gives CASSYSPTVTYEQYF. This sequence joins TRBV6-5 and TRBJ2-7; D may be TRBD1 (5 bases). Looked up from germline, CDR1 is MNHEY and CDR2 is SVGAGI. The CDR3 covers 15 residues. V dropped 0 bases and J dropped 2 bases, with 11 bases sitting between them.

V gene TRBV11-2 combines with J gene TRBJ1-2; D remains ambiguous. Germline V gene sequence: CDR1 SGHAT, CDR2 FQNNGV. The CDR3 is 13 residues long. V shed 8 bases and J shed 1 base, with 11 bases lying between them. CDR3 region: CASGSQLNYGYTF. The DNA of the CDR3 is TGTGCCAGCGGCTCACAGCTTAACTATGGCTACACCTTC. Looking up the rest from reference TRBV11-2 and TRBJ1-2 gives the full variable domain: EAGVAQSPRYKIIEKRQSVAFWCNPISGHATLYWYQQILGQGPKLLIQFQNNGVVDDSQLPKDRFSAERLKGVDSTLKIQPAKLEDSAVYLCASGSQLNYGYTFGSGTRLTVV.

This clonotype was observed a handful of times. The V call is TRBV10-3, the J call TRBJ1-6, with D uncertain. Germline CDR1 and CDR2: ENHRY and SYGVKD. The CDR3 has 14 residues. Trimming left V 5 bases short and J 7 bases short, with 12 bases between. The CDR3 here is CAISRTGINSPLHF. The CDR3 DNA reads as TGTGCCATCAGTAGGACGGGTATCAATTCACCCCTCCACTTT.